This T cell receptor (beta chain) was found in a study of blood T cells in healthy people across ages. Then a second PCR, running roughly 6 to 12 cycles, was carried out with a sample-barcoded 5' primer and a J-beta primer mix. Each CDR3 protein gets one entry after TCRdb re-called the 5' RACE reads with MiXCR. The data hold a few hundred thousand distinct CDR3 sequences, with 25% to 30% observed a single time. CDR1 and CDR2 from the germline V gene are KGHDR and SFDVKD. Trimming removed 5 bases at V and 5 bases at J, with 9 bases between. The CDR3 totals 13 residues. The clonotype originates from a woman between 65 and 79 years old in good health. The sample taken for sequencing was blood. The V call is TRBV24-1, the J call TRBJ2-1, with TRBD2 as a possible D gene (5 bases). The CDR3 DNA reads as TGTGCCACCAGTGGGGCCGGGGACAATGAGCAGTTCTTC. This sequence encodes CATSGAGDNEQFF.